The clone carrying this T cell receptor (beta chain) turned up a few times. Sequenced by immunoSEQ multiplex PCR; TCRdb stores in-frame clones only, minus some. The data show over 90,000 clones, around 67% seen once. V lost 5 bases and J 7 bases, leaving 11 bases between the germline ends. Looked up from germline, CDR1 is LNHDA and CDR2 is SQIVND (reference sequence). The CDR3 runs 13 residues. The data were obtained in a study of CD8 T cell repertoires and HIV-1 epitope variants. Study at large: Tested: three Gag epitope families, Nef HW9 and YT9. 1M T cells were kept uncultured as a baseline.

This receptor was obtained from a male donor with HIV. This chain connects TRBV19 to TRBJ1-4, with D perhaps TRBD1 (5 bases). Sequences were obtained from uncultured baseline CD8+ T cells from peripheral blood mononuclear cells (PBMCs). The CDR3 bases are TGTGCCAGTAGTTTGCCGGGGGGTGAAAAACTGTTTTTT. It yields the protein CASSLPGGEKLFF.